This T cell receptor beta chain was identified in a study of cytomegalovirus exposure and HLA in healthy donors. Study-wide results and limits: Earlier results showed most TCR beta V segments being productive about 87% or about 30% of the time.

Germline CDR1 SGHAT, CDR2 FQNNGV. The CDR3 extends over 15 amino acids. Losses at the gene ends were 4 bases for V and 3 bases for J; bases not matched to a gene: 3. The PCR employed 60 Vbeta primers together with 13 Jbeta primers. Profiling relied on immunoSEQ multiplex PCR, and the TCRdb table lists in-frame clones only, not all of them. The repertoire holds some 180,000 clones, with under 9.5% as singletons. This clone came up a few times. Its antigen is unknown. The J gene is TRBJ2-7, the V gene TRBV11-2; 13 nucleotides line up with TRBD2. Sequenced material: PBMCs. The clonotype comes from a woman in her twenties or thirties in good health and CMV-seropositive. CDR3: CASSYGTSGNYEQYF. The CDR3 DNA reads TGTGCCAGCAGCTACGGGACTAGCGGGAACTACGAGCAGTACTTC.